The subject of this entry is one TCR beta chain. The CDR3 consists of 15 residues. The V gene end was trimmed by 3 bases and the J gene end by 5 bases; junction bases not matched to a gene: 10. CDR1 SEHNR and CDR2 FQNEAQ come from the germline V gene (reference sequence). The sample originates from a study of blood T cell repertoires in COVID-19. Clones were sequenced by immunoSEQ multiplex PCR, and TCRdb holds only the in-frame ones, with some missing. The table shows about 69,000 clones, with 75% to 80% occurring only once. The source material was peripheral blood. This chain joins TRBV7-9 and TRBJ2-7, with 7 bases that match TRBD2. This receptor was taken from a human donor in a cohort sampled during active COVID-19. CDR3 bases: TGTGCCAGCAGCTTGGGATTACTAGCGTCCCACGAGCAGTACTTC. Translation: CASSLGLLASHEQYF.